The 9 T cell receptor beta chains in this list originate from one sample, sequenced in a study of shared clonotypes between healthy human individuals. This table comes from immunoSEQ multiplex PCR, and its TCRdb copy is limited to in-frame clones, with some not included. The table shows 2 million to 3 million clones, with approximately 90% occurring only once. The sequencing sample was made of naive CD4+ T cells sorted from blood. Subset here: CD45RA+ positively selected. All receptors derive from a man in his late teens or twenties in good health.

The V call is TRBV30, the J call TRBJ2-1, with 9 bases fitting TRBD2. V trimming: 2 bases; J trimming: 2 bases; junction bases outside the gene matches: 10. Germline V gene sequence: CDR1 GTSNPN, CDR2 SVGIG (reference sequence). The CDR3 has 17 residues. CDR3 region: CAWSLRFAGGAYNEQFF. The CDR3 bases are TGTGCCTGGAGTTTAAGATTTGCGGGAGGGGCCTACAATGAGCAGTTCTTC.

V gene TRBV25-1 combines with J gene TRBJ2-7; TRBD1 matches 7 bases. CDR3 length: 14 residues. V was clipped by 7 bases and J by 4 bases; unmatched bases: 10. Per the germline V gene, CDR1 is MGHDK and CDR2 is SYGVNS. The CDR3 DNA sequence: TGTGCCAGCAACAGGGGCCCTCCCCTATACGAGCAGTACTTC. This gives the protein CASNRGPPLYEQYF.

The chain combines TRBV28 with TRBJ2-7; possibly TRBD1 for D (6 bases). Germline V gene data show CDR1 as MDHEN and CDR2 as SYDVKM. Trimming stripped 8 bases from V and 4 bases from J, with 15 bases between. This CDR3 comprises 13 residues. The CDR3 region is CASLQGKTYEQYF. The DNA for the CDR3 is TGTGCCAGCCTTCAGGGGAAGACTTACGAGCAGTACTTC.

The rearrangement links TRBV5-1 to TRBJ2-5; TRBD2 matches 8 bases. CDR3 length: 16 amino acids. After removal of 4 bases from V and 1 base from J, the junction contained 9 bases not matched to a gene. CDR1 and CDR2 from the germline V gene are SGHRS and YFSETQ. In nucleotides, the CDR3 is TGCGCCAGCAGCCCCGCAGCGGGGGCTCCCCAAGAGACCCAGTACTTC. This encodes CASSPAAGAPQETQYF.

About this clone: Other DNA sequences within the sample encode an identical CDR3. The CDR3 coding sequence is TGTGCCAGCACGGACAGGGGCTATGGCTACACCTTC. Its translation is CASTDRGYGYTF. The rearrangement links TRBV19 to TRBJ1-2, with 9 bases aligning to TRBD1. The length of the CDR3 is 12 residues. J lost 4 bases, V lost 9 bases, and 3 bases had no gene match. CDR1 is LNHDA and CDR2 is SQIVND in the germline V gene (reference sequence).

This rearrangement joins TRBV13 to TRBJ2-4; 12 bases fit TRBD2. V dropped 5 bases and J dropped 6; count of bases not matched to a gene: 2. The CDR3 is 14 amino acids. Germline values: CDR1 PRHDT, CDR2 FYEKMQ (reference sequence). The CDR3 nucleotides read TGTGCCAGCAGCATGACTAGCGGGGGAAACATTCAGTACTTC. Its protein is CASSMTSGGNIQYF.

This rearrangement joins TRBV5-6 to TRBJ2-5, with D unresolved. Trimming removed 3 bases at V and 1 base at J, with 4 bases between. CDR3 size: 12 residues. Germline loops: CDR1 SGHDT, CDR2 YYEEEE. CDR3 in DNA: TGTGCCAGCAGCTGGACCCAAGAGACCCAGTACTTC. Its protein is CASSWTQETQYF. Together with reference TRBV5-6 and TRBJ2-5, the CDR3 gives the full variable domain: DAGVTQSPTHLIKTRGQQVTLRCSPKSGHDTVSWYQQALGQGPQFIFQYYEEEERQRGNFPDRFSGHQFPNYSSELNVNALLLGDSALYLCASSWTQETQYFGPGTRLLVL.

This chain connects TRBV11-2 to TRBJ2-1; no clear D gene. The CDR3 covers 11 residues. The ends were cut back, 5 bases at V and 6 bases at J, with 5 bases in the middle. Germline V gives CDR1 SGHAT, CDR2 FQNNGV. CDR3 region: CASSQPNEQFF. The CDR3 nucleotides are TGTGCCAGCAGCCAGCCCAATGAGCAGTTCTTC.

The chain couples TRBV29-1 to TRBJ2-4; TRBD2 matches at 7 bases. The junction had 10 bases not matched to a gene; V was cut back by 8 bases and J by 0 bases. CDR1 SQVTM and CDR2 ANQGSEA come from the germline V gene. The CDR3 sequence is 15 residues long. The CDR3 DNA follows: TGCAGCTTCACTCGGGTAGCGGGAGCCAAAAACATTCAGTACTTC. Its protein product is CSFTRVAGAKNIQYF.